The 23 T cell receptor beta chains in this list originate from one sample, sequenced in a study of OX40 agonist ivuxolimab in advanced cancers. The protocol was immunoSEQ multiplex PCR, while the TCRdb copy is restricted to in-frame clones and leaves out a portion. This repertoire shows about 150,000 clones, 90% found once; its top ten account for around 0.99%. Here the sequenced sample was CD4+ or CD8+ T cells sorted from blood, taken in a trial of the OX40 agonist ivuxolimab. The receptors were gathered from an adult with an advanced solid tumor such as melanoma, head and neck, liver or kidney cancer.

This clone was found once. The V and J genes are TRBV5-1 and TRBJ2-7, with 7 positions matching TRBD2. Germline CDR1 reads SGHRS; CDR2 reads YFSETQ. V was clipped by 6 bases and J by 6 bases; unmatched bases: 12. The CDR3 covers 14 residues. The CDR3 spells CASTPTTSTSEQYF. CDR3 coding DNA: TGCGCCAGCACCCCGACGACTAGCACCTCCGAGCAGTACTTC.

The chain links TRBV19 to TRBJ2-2; tentatively, D is TRBD1 (6 bases). Germline assignment: CDR1 LNHDA and CDR2 SQIVND (reference sequence). The CDR3 spans 15 residues. The V end lost 8 bases, the J end lost 0 bases, and 13 bases lay between the germline ends. The CDR3 reads CASGTRGTNTGELFF. CDR3 nucleotides: TGTGCCAGTGGTACCAGGGGTACGAACACCGGGGAGCTGTTTTTT.

The J gene is TRBJ1-1, the V gene TRBV7-8; D is unclear. CDR1 and CDR2 (germline): SGHVS, FQNEAQ. The ends were cut back, 6 bases at V and 4 bases at J, with 15 bases in the middle. This CDR3 contains 14 residues. Here the CDR3 reads CASSPGVFTTEAFF. For the CDR3, the DNA is TGTGCCAGCAGTCCCGGGGTATTCACCACTGAAGCTTTCTTT.

The chain joins TRBV29-1 to TRBJ2-5; D tentatively fits TRBD1 or TRBD2 (6 bases each). V lost 2 bases and J 4 bases, leaving 11 bases between the germline ends. Germline V gene data show CDR1 as SQVTM and CDR2 as ANQGSEA. The CDR3 sequence is 13 residues long. The CDR3, as DNA: TGCAGCGTTGAAACACAGGGAGGAGAGACCCAGTACTTC. This gives the protein CSVETQGGETQYF.

The V call is TRBV25-1, the J call TRBJ2-2; perhaps TRBD2 as D (5 bases). The V end was cut by 2 bases, the J end by 5 bases, with 12 bases between. Germline CDR1 is MGHDK and CDR2 is SYGVNS. CDR3 length equals 15 residues. The DNA of the CDR3 is TGTGCCAGCAGTGAAAGAGGGTGGGAGACCGGGGAGCTGTTTTTT. As protein: CASSERGWETGELFF. Looking up the rest from reference TRBV25-1 and TRBJ2-2 gives the full variable domain: EADIYQTPRYLVIGTGKKITLECSQTMGHDKMYWYQQDPGMELHLIHYSYGVNSTEKGDLSSESTVSRIRTEHFPLTLESARPSHTSQYLCASSERGWETGELFFGEGSRLTVL.

The chain recombines TRBV6-5 with TRBJ2-1; 8 nucleotides align to TRBD1. V was clipped by 6 bases and J by 9 bases; unmatched bases: 10. CDR3 size: 14 residues. From germline, CDR1 is MNHEY and CDR2 SVGAGI. Here the CDR3 reads CASRPGQGTGEQFF. CDR3 DNA sequence: TGTGCCAGCAGGCCTGGACAGGGAACGGGTGAGCAGTTCTTC.

The CDR3 nucleotides read TGTGCCAGCAGCAAAGCGAGGAGACTAGCGTACCAAGAGACCCAGTACTTC. Its protein is CASSKARRLAYQETQYF. The chain couples TRBV21-1 to TRBJ2-5; TRBD2, the table's D call, lacks a check against the DNA. TRBV21-1 is recorded as a pseudogene. CDR3 length: 17 residues.

The chain has TRBV4-1 and TRBJ1-5; the D gene is possibly TRBD1 (5 bases). Trimming removed 0 bases at V and 10 bases at J, with 22 bases between. The germline V gene has CDR1 MGHRA and CDR2 YSYEKL. The CDR3 is made up of 17 amino acids. The CDR3 sequence is CASSQDGQGRAFNPQHF. The CDR3 nucleotides are TGCGCCAGCAGCCAAGATGGGCAGGGACGGGCCTTCAACCCCCAGCATTTT.

This clone was seen once. The gene calls are TRBV13 and TRBJ1-4; TRBD1 aligns across 9 bases. Germline lookup yields CDR1 PRHDT and CDR2 FYEKMQ (reference sequence). V shed 3 bases and J 8 bases; nucleotides not matched to a gene: 7. The CDR3 loop spans 15 amino acids. CDR3 sequence: CASSFRDRDREKLFF. The CDR3, as DNA: TGTGCCAGCAGCTTCCGGGACAGGGACCGGGAAAAACTGTTTTTT.

This sequence joins TRBV7-2 and TRBJ2-7; 12 bases map to TRBD2. Germline V gives CDR1 SGHTA, CDR2 FQGNSA. With 1 base clipped from V and 4 bases from J, the junction kept 5 bases outside the gene matches. This CDR3 region has 16 residues. The CDR3 nucleotides read TGTGCCAGCAGCTTAGACTCTAGCGGGAGGGCTTACGAGCAGTACTTC. Translating it yields CASSLDSSGRAYEQYF.

The CDR3 DNA sequence: TGCGCCAGCACCCCCCAGGGGGCGGGAGGGCCAAACGAGCAGTACTTC. This sequence encodes CASTPQGAGGPNEQYF. V gene TRBV5-1 combines with J gene TRBJ2-7; perhaps TRBD2 as D (9 bases). Deletions cut 6 bases from V and 5 bases from J, with 24 bases between. The CDR3 contains 16 residues. Germline CDR1 reads SGHRS; CDR2 reads YFSETQ.

This clone was observed a few times. The chain joins TRBV20-1 to TRBJ1-1; D uncertain. CDR3 length equals 11 residues. Per the germline V gene, CDR1 is DFQATT and CDR2 is SNEGSKA (reference sequence). V shed 0 bases and J shed 10 bases, with 9 bases lying between them. Written as DNA, the CDR3 is TGCAGTGCTAGAGATCCGGGTCTAGCTTTCTTT. It specifies CSARDPGLAFF.

This rearrangement joins TRBV5-1 to TRBJ1-2, with a tentative D call TRBD1 (5 bases). Germline V gene lookup returns CDR1 SGHRS and CDR2 YFSETQ. This CDR3 comprises 12 residues. Trimming shortened V by 4 bases and J by 6 bases, and 10 bases separated the two germline ends. This chain's CDR3 is CASSPDSDGYTF. CDR3 DNA: TGCGCCAGCAGCCCAGACAGTGATGGCTACACCTTC.

V gene TRBV2 combines with J gene TRBJ1-6, with 10 bases identical to TRBD1. The V and J ends lost 8 bases and 10 bases, in that order; junction bases with no gene match: 5. This CDR3 comprises 13 residues. The V gene's germline CDR1 is SNHLY and CDR2 FYNNEI. The CDR3 DNA reads as TGTGCCAGCGGGACAGGGGCGCCCTCACCCCTCCACTTT. This gives the protein CASGTGAPSPLHF.

The V gene is TRBV27, the J gene TRBJ2-7; the D is unclear. Germline V CDR1 and CDR2: MNHEY, SMNVEV (reference sequence). Trimming left V 6 bases short and J 0 bases short, with 15 bases between. The CDR3 is 15 residues long. The CDR3 DNA reads as TGTGCCAGCAGCAAGGACGGTCCGAGCTCCTACGAGCAGTACTTC. Its protein product is CASSKDGPSSYEQYF.

This clone has a handful of counts. The rearrangement links TRBV28 to TRBJ2-7; 7 nucleotides agree with TRBD2. The germline CDR1 and CDR2 sequences are MDHEN and SYDVKM. The length of the CDR3 is 15 residues. With V trimmed by 5 bases and J by 4 bases, 11 bases remained unmatched. The CDR3 sequence: CASSDPLGGLYEQYF. For the CDR3, the DNA is TGTGCCAGCAGTGACCCTTTGGGGGGGTTGTACGAGCAGTACTTC.

The chain employs TRBV6-5 and TRBJ1-1; D might be TRBD1 (5 bases). This CDR3 is 13 amino acids long. V was clipped by 2 bases and J by 1 base, with 5 bases between them. The germline CDR1 and CDR2 sequences are MNHEY and SVGAGI. The CDR3 nucleotides are TGTGCCAGCAGTTACCAGGGGAACACTGAAGCTTTCTTT. This codes for CASSYQGNTEAFF.

V gene TRBV9 combines with J gene TRBJ1-3, with D uncertain. Germline loops: CDR1 SGDLS, CDR2 YYNGEE. Trimming left V 0 bases short and J 3 bases short, with 7 bases between. This CDR3 spans 14 amino acids. CDR3 in DNA: TGTGCCAGCAGCGTAGGGCGGATTGGAAACACCATATATTTT. Its protein product is CASSVGRIGNTIYF.

The chain has TRBV30 and TRBJ1-5; tentatively, D is TRBD1 (6 bases). Per germline, CDR1 GTSNPN and CDR2 SVGIG (reference sequence). The V end lost 1 base, the J end lost 0 bases, and 7 bases lay between the germline ends. The CDR3 is made up of 14 amino acids. The CDR3 bases are TGTGCCTGGAGTGCGGACAGTAGCAATCAGCCCCAGCATTTT. Its protein is CAWSADSSNQPQHF.

Comments on this clone: Other DNA sequences in the same sample also yield this CDR3. The chain joins TRBV6-5 to TRBJ2-1, with D possibly called TRBD1 or TRBD2 (5 bases each). The germline V gene has CDR1 MNHEY and CDR2 SVGAGI. The CDR3 length is 15 residues. Between the trimmed V and J ends, which lost 2 bases and 0 bases, there was a span of 8 bases. CDR3 bases: TGTGCCAGCAGTTACGGGGGAAGCTCCTACAATGAGCAGTTCTTC. Translated, it gives CASSYGGSSYNEQFF.

The CDR3 sequence is CASSQGIGKLFF. CDR3 nucleotide sequence: TGTGCCAGCTCACAGGGTATTGGAAAACTGTTTTTT. V gene TRBV18 combines with J gene TRBJ1-4; D is uncertain. This CDR3 is built from 12 residues. V lost 4 bases to trimming and J lost 10 bases, with 10 bases between them. Germline lookup yields CDR1 KGHSH and CDR2 LQKENI.

V is TRBV7-9 and J is TRBJ2-7, with D possibly matching TRBD1 (6 bases). Germline assignment: CDR1 SEHNR and CDR2 FQNEAQ (reference sequence). CDR3 size: 14 residues. The germline V and J ends were trimmed by 4 bases and 1 base, with 11 bases remaining between them. DNA of the CDR3: TGTGCCAGCAGCTCCGGACAGCCGTCCTACGAGCAGTACTTC. As protein: CASSSGQPSYEQYF.

The V and J genes are TRBV18 and TRBJ2-1; possible D gene TRBD2, 5 bases. CDR1 is KGHSH, CDR2 LQKENI, per germline. This CDR3 spans 12 amino acids. V lost 5 bases to trimming and J lost 8 bases, with 10 bases between them. The CDR3 nucleotides read TGTGCCAGCTCAAACGACGGGGATGAGCAGTTCTTC. This gives the protein CASSNDGDEQFF. Full variable domain (outside the CDR3, taken from reference TRBV18 and TRBJ2-1): NAGVMQNPRHLVRRRGQEARLRCSPMKGHSHVYWYRQLPEEGLKFMVYLQKENIIDESGMPKERFSAEFPKEGPSILRIQQVVRGDSAAYFCASSNDGDEQFFGPGTRLTVL.